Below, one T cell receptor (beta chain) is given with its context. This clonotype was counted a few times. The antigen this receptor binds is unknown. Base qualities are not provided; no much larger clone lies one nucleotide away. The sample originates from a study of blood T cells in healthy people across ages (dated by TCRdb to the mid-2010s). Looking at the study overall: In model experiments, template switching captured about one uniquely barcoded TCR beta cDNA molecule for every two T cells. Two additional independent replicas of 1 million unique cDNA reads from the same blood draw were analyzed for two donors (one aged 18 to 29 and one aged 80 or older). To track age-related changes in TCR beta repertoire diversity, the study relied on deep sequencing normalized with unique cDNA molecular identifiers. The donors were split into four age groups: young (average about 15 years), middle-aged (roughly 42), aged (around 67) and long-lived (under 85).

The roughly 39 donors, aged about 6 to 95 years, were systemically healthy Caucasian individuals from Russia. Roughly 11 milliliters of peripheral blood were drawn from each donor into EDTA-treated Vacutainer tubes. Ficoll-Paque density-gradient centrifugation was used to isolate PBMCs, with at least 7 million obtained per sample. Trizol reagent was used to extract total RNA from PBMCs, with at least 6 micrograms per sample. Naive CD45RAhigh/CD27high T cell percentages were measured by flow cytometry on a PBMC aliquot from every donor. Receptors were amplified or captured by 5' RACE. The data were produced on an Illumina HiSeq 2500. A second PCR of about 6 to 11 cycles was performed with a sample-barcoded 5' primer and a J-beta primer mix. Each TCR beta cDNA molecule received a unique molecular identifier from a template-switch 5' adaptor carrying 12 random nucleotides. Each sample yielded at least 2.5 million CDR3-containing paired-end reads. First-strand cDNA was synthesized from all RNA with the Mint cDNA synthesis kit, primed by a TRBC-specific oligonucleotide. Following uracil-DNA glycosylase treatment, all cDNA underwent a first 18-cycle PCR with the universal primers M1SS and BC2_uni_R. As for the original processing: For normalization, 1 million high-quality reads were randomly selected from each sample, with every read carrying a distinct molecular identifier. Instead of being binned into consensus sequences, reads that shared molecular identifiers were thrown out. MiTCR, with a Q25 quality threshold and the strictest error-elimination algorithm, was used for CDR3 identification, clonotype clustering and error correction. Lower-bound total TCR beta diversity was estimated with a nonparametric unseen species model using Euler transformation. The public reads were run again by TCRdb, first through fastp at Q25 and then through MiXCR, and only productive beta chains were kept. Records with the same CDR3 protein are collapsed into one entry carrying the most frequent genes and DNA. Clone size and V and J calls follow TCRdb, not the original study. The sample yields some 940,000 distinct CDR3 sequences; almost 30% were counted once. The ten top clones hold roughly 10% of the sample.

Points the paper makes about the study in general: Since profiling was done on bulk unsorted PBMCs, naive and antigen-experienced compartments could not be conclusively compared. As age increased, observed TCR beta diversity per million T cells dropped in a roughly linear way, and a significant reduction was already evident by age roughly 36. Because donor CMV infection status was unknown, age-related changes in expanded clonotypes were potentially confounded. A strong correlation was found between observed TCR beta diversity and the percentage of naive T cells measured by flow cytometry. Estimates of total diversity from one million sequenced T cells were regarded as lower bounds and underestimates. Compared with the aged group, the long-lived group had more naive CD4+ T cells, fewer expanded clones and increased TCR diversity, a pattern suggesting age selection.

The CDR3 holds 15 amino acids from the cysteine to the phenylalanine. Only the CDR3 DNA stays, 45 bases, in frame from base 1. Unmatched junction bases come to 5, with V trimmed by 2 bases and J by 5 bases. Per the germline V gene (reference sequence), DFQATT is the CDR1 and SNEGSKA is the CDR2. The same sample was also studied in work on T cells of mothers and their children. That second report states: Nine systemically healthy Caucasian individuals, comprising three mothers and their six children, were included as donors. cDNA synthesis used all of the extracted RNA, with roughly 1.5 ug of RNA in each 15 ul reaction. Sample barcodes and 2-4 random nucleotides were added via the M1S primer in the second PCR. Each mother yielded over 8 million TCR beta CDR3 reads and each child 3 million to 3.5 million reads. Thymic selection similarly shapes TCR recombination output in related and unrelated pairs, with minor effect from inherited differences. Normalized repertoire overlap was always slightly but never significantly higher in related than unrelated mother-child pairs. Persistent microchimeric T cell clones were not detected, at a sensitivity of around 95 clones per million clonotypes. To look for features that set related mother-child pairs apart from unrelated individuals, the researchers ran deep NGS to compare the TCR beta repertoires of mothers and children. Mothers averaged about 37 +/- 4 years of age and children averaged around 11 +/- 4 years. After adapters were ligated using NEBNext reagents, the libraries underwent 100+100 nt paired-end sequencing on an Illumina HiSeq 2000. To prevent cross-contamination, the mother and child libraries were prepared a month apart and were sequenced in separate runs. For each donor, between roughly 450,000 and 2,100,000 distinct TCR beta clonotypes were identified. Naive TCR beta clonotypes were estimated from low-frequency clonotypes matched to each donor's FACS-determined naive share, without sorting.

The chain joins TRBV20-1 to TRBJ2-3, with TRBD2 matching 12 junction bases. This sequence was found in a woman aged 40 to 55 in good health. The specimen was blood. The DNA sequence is TGCAGTGCTAGATGGGCTAGCGGGGGGGTAGATACGCAGTATTTT. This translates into CSARWASGGVDTQYF.